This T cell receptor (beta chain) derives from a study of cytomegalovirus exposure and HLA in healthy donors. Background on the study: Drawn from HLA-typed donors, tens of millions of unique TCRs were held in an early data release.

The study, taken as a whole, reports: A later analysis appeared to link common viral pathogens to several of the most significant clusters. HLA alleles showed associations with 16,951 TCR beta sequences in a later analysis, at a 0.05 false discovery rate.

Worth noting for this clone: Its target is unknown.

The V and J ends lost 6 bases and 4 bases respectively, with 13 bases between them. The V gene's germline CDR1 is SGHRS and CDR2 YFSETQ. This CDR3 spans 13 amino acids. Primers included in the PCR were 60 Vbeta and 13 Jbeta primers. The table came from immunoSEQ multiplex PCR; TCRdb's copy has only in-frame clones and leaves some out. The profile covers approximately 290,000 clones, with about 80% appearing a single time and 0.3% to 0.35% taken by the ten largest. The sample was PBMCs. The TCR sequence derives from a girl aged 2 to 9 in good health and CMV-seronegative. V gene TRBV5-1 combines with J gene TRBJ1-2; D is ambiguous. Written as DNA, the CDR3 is TGCGCCAGCACGTTGGGCCCGTCCTATGGCTACACCTTC. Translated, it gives CASTLGPSYGYTF.